This T cell receptor (beta chain) was obtained from a study of regulatory T cells in long-lasting Graves disease. Study conclusions and caveats: Persistent disease preferred TRBV28, TRBJ1-2 and TRBJ2-5; new disease, TRBV20-1 and TRBJ2-1. Accuracy may have been reduced by the small sample size. Persistent Graves' patients showed less TCR diversity than newly diagnosed patients showed.

The CDR3 is 12 amino acids. With 8 bases removed from V and 0 bases from J, the gap between germline ends came to 10 bases. The germline gives CDR1 SQVTM, CDR2 ANQGSEA. Time point given: newly diagnosed GD, antithyroid drugs for less than 3 months. PBMCs were the source of the RNA used for TCR sequencing. Xi'an, China, was home to the endocrinology department that provided patients. With iRepertoire HTBI primers and Arm-PCR of CDR3 regions, TCR beta libraries were built. TCRdb re-derived calls from the multiplex PCR reads in MiXCR, one entry per CDR3 protein. Here the sample spans around 400,000 distinct CDR3 sequences, about 16% being singletons. This clonotype was recorded many times. Its antigen is undetermined.

Sequenced here: peripheral blood mononuclear cells (PBMCs), sampled at new diagnosis, from a patient treated with antithyroid drugs. V and J are TRBV29-1 and TRBJ1-2; D perhaps matches TRBD1 (6 bases). This TCR came from a female donor with Graves disease. DNA for the CDR3: TGCAGCTCTCGGACAGCTAACTATGGCTACACCTTC. Translation: CSSRTANYGYTF.